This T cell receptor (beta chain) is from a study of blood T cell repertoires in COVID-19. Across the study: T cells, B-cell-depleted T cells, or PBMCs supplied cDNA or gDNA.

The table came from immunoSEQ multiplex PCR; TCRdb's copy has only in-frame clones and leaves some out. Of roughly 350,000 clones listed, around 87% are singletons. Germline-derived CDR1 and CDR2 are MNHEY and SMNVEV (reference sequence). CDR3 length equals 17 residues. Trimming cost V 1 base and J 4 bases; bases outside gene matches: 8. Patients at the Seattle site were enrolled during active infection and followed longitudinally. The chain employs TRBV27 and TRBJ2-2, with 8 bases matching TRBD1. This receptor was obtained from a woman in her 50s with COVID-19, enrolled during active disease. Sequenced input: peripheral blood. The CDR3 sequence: CASSLLMVTGGTGELFF. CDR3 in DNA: TGTGCCAGCAGTTTATTAATGGTTACAGGGGGCACCGGGGAGCTGTTTTTT.